A selection of T cell receptor beta chains follows, all from one sample in a study of regulatory T cells in long-lasting Graves disease. Via MiXCR, TCRdb re-called the multiplex PCR reads, giving one row per CDR3 protein. The sample contains approximately 490,000 distinct CDR3 sequences, roughly 16% of which appear only once. In addition, the sample was reused for a study of T cells in Graves' hyperthyroidism and ophthalmopathy.

The material sequenced was peripheral blood mononuclear cells (PBMCs), taken at new diagnosis, from a patient treated with antithyroid drugs. Receptor source: a man between 40 and 49 years old with Graves disease. Both conserved end residues are part of each CDR3. Each record gives: CDR3 length, clone size, V gene, D gene, J gene, CDR3 DNA, CDR3 protein. The D gene is left open where the match is weak. Size is omitted from some rows. Given values are once, few, many or a class for expanded clones.

14	many	TRBV20-1	NA	TRBJ2-2	TGCAGTGCTAGGGCACTAGATTCACCAAGGAACCTGTTTTTT	CSARALDSPRNLFF
15	many	TRBV28	TRBD1	TRBJ2-7	TGTGCCAGCAGTTCCTTGGACAGGGGATATGACGAGCAGTACTTC	CASSSLDRGYDEQYF
14	few	TRBV12-3/TRBV12-4	TRBD2	TRBJ2-7	TGTGCCAGCAATGCGGGACTAGCGGGAGACGAGCAGTACTTC	CASNAGLAGDEQYF
12	many	TRBV2	NA	TRBJ1-3	TGTGCCAGCAGTCTCTCTGGAAACACCATATATTTT	CASSLSGNTIYF
16	many	TRBV12-3/TRBV12-4	NA	TRBJ2-7	TGTGCCAGCAGTAAGGCCGAGGCAGCCAGATCGTACGAGCAGTACTTC	CASSKAEAARSYEQYF
15	NA	TRBV5-8	NA	TRBJ2-3	TGTGCCAGCAGCTTAGTGGACAGATCCACAGATACGCAGTATTTT	CASSLVDRSTDTQYF
16	NA	TRBV5-6	TRBD2	TRBJ2-7	TGTGCCAGCAGCGTCGGACTAGCGGGAGGGTCCTACGAGCAGTACTTC	CASSVGLAGGSYEQYF
16	NA	TRBV6-2/TRBV6-3	NA	TRBJ2-5	TGTGCCAGCAGTTACCAGGCTGCAGGAACCCAAGAGACCCAGTACTTC	CASSYQAAGTQETQYF
15	many	TRBV20-1	NA	TRBJ2-5	TGCAGTGCTAGAGATGGAGGACAGCCCCAAGAGACCCAGTACTTC	CSARDGGQPQETQYF
12	NA	TRBV7-9	TRBD1	TRBJ1-1	TGTGCCAGCAGCGGACAGGGGTTTGTTTTTTTCTTT	CASSGQGFVFFF
13	many	TRBV6-1	NA	TRBJ2-7	TGTGCCAGCAAGCCGGACGGGCTCTACGAGCAGTACTTC	CASKPDGLYEQYF
13	many	TRBV7-9	NA	TRBJ2-7	TGTGCCAGCAGCACCTTACAAGGTAGCGAGCAGTACTTC	CASSTLQGSEQYF
16	few	TRBV12-5	NA	TRBJ2-3	TGTGCTAGTGGTGCCCCCTGGGACGGAGGCACAGATACGCAGTATTTT	CASGAPWDGGTDTQYF
12	many	TRBV19	NA	TRBJ1-2	TGTGCCAGTAGTATTTCCGACTATGGCTACACCTTC	CASSISDYGYTF
14	few	TRBV25-1	NA	TRBJ1-6	TGTGCCAGCAGTGCGCGGACAGTTCAATCACCCCTCCACTTT	CASSARTVQSPLHF
14	few	TRBV27	NA	TRBJ1-2	TGTGCCAGCAGGCGGACAGCGACTAACTATGGCTACACCTTC	CASRRTATNYGYTF
14	many	TRBV20-1	NA	TRBJ2-5	TGCAGTGCTAGAGCTAGCGGAAGGGGGGAGACCCAGTACTTC	CSARASGRGETQYF
16	many	TRBV5-1	NA	TRBJ2-2	TGCGCCAGCAGCCCCCACGGGACCGCTAACACCGGGGAGCTGTTTTTT	CASSPHGTANTGELFF
15	NA	TRBV7-9	TRBD1	TRBJ2-5	TGTGCCAGCAGCGTCCGACAGGGAAGAAAAGAGACCCAGTACTTC	CASSVRQGRKETQYF
17	many	TRBV20-1	NA	TRBJ2-2	TGCAGTGCTATCTCCCCTTTCGAGGGGGCGAACACCGGGGAGCTGTTTTTT	CSAISPFEGANTGELFF
14	NA	TRBV15	NA	TRBJ2-3	TGTGCCACCAGCCTTGAGGACCATTTCGATACGCAGTATTTT	CATSLEDHFDTQYF
17	NA	TRBV19	TRBD1	TRBJ1-6	TGTGCCAGTAGTATACGGACAGGGGGCGCCTATAATTCACCCCTCCACTTT	CASSIRTGGAYNSPLHF
17	few	TRBV19	TRBD2	TRBJ2-5	TGTGCCAGTAGTATCGTCTCTAGCGGCCAGTACCAAGAGACCCAGTACTTC	CASSIVSSGQYQETQYF
15	few	TRBV12-3/TRBV12-4	TRBD2	TRBJ2-7	TGTGCCAGCAAGACTAGCCGGGAGGGCCTCTACGAGCAGTACTTC	CASKTSREGLYEQYF
15	many	TRBV28	TRBD1	TRBJ2-1	TGTGCCAGCAGTTTAAGGACAGGGGAATTTTGGGAGCAGTTCTTC	CASSLRTGEFWEQFF
15	many	TRBV30	NA	TRBJ2-4	TGTGCCTGGAGTCCTTTTGTTGGAGGGGAAAACATTCAGTACTTC	CAWSPFVGGENIQYF
15	many	TRBV11-2	NA	TRBJ2-3	TGTGCCAGCAGCTTAGAGAGGGTTCACACAGATACGCAGTATTTT	CASSLERVHTDTQYF
16	NA	TRBV5-4	NA	TRBJ2-2	TGTGCCAGCAGCCCGGCGTCCGGGACAACCACCGGGGAGCTGTTTTTT	CASSPASGTTTGELFF
14	many	TRBV7-9	NA	TRBJ2-7	TGTGCCAGCAGCTCCACGGGACCCCCCTACGAGCAGTACTTC	CASSSTGPPYEQYF
15	many	TRBV20-1	TRBD1	TRBJ2-3	TGCAGTGCTAGAAATGGACAGGGGATCCCAGATACGCAGTATTTT	CSARNGQGIPDTQYF
15	NA	TRBV5-1	NA	TRBJ1-2	TGCGCCAGCGGCCAAGTATTCAGGGATGACTATGGCTACACCTTC	CASGQVFRDDYGYTF
13	NA	TRBV7-9	NA	TRBJ2-2	TGTGCCAGCAGGGGCGGTTACACCGGGGAGCTGTTTTTT	CASRGGYTGELFF
17	many	TRBV7-2	NA	TRBJ2-7	TGTGCCAGCAGCTCAGGGGCGGGGCGCGACCGCTTCTACGAGCAGTACTTC	CASSSGAGRDRFYEQYF
14	many	TRBV6-2/TRBV6-3	NA	TRBJ2-5	TGTGCCAGCAGTTACTCGGAAGGAGGGGAGACCCAGTACTTC	CASSYSEGGETQYF
17	NA	TRBV28	TRBD2	TRBJ2-3	TGTGCCAGCAGCTTTCTGACTAGCGGGAGCTTAACAGATACGCAGTATTTT	CASSFLTSGSLTDTQYF
15	few	TRBV5-1	TRBD1	TRBJ1-2	TGCGCCAGCAGCTGGGCTCCTGGGACAGGGCCTGGCTACACCTTC	CASSWAPGTGPGYTF
15	few	TRBV6-2/TRBV6-3	TRBD2	TRBJ2-1	TGTGCCAGCACTCCAGGGACTAGCGGGAGGTATGAGCAGTTCTTC	CASTPGTSGRYEQFF
13	many	TRBV5-1	TRBD1	TRBJ1-4	TGCGCCAGCAGCACAGGGGATAATGAAAAACTGTTTTTT	CASSTGDNEKLFF
13	many	TRBV28	NA	TRBJ1-5	TGTGCCAGCAGGGAGGGAAGAGATCAGCCCCAGCATTTT	CASREGRDQPQHF
12	many	TRBV20-1	NA	TRBJ2-3	TGCAGTGCTAGTCTTCTCCCGGATACGCAGTATTTT	CSASLLPDTQYF
15	many	TRBV20-1	TRBD1	TRBJ1-5	TGCAGTGCTAGTATGGGACAGGGCCCCAATCAGCCCCAGCATTTT	CSASMGQGPNQPQHF
15	many	TRBV6-2/TRBV6-3	TRBD1	TRBJ2-7	TGTGCCAGCAGTTACTCGAGCCAGGGGGCCTACGAGCAGTACTTC	CASSYSSQGAYEQYF
15	many	TRBV5-1	TRBD1	TRBJ2-4	TGCGCCAGCAGCGAAGGACAGGGGGGGTTAAACATTCAGTACTTC	CASSEGQGGLNIQYF
13	many	TRBV30	NA	TRBJ1-2	TGTGTCGTCGGAGGGGTCGACTACTATGGCTACACCTTC	CVVGGVDYYGYTF
13	few	TRBV10-2	NA	TRBJ1-6	TGCGCCAGCAGGGCCGGAAAAAATTCACCCCTCCACTTT	CASRAGKNSPLHF
14	NA	TRBV18	NA	TRBJ1-1	TGTGCCAGCTCACCAAATCGGGGAAGCACTGAAGCTTTCTTT	CASSPNRGSTEAFF
12	many	TRBV7-9	NA	TRBJ2-1	TGTGCCAGCAGCTTCTTCAACAATGAGCAGTTCTTC	CASSFFNNEQFF
16	many	TRBV28	TRBD2	TRBJ2-1	TGTGCCAGCAGTACCGGGACTAGCGGGAGTGCGGATGAGCAGTTCTTC	CASSTGTSGSADEQFF
13	few	TRBV20-1	NA	TRBJ1-5	TGCAGTGCTGCCCAAGAAAGCAATCAGCCCCAGCATTTT	CSAAQESNQPQHF
16	NA	TRBV30	TRBD2	TRBJ2-1	TGTGCCTGGGAACCGGGACTAGCGGACTCCTACAATGAGCAGTTCTTC	CAWEPGLADSYNEQFF
12	many	TRBV30	TRBD1	TRBJ2-3	TGTGCCTGGGGGGACAGTTCAGATACGCAGTATTTT	CAWGDSSDTQYF
13	many	TRBV2	NA	TRBJ2-7	TGTGCCAGCAAACGGGACGCTTCCTACGAGCAGTACTTC	CASKRDASYEQYF
16	few	TRBV12-3/TRBV12-4	TRBD1	TRBJ2-2	TGTGCCAGCAGTTCGACCTCGGGACAGACCACCGGGGAGCTGTTTTTT	CASSSTSGQTTGELFF
13	many	TRBV11-2	NA	TRBJ1-6	TGTGCCAGCAGCCCCGATCTCGGGTCACCCCTCCACTTT	CASSPDLGSPLHF
17	many	TRBV15	NA	TRBJ2-3	TGTGCCACCAGCAGAGGGGACCGGACAGAGTCGGTAGATACGCAGTATTTT	CATSRGDRTESVDTQYF